This TCR beta chain was sequenced during a study of blood T cell repertoires in COVID-19. Study in general: COVID-19 samples collected from the United States, Italy and Spain covered acute and convalescent phases. T cells, B-cell-depleted T cells, or PBMCs provided the cDNA or gDNA that served as material.

The CDR3 spans 14 residues. Germline V lookup: CDR1 KGHSH, CDR2 LQKENI. V lost 3 bases and J lost 4; bases outside the gene matches: 1. Methods used by the authors: It was from reference gene primer amplification that nucleated cell counts were estimated. The table came from immunoSEQ multiplex PCR; TCRdb's copy has only in-frame clones and leaves some out. V, J and clone size reflect that table, while D and trimming were determined from the DNA. The repertoire consists of under 250,000 clones, with just under 85% occurring once and the leading ten covering approximately 8%. This clonotype originated in a woman between 45 and 65 years old with active or convalescent COVID-19. The J gene is TRBJ1-5, the V gene TRBV18; 9 bases map to TRBD1. Sequenced input: peripheral blood. CDR3 loop: CASSPGQGNQPQHF. The CDR3 nucleotides read TGTGCCAGCTCACCCGGACAGGGGAATCAGCCCCAGCATTTT.